This record covers a single TCR beta chain. Analysis of PBMCs was direct, with no culture step. The repertoire was sequenced with immunoSEQ multiplex PCR; TCRdb's copy has only in-frame clones and lacks some. The sample consists of 30,000 to 35,000 clones, 87% of them appearing once. The source of the sample is a study of neoadjuvant anti-PD-1 for oral cavity cancer. The clonotype originates from a person between 35 and 79 years old with oral cavity squamous cell carcinoma. The material was PBMCs, obtained before nivolumab (anti-PD-1) treatment.

Written as DNA, the CDR3 is TGTGCCAGTAGTATACAACAGGGACGGGGCTATGGCTACACCTTC. This encodes CASSIQQGRGYGYTF. The chain carries TRBV19 and TRBJ1-2, with D perhaps TRBD1 (6 bases). The CDR3 contains 15 residues. Per germline, CDR1 LNHDA and CDR2 SQIVND (reference sequence). Between the trimmed V and J ends, which lost 2 bases and 4 bases, there was a span of 14 bases.